This TCR beta chain derives from a study of blood T cell repertoires in COVID-19. The length of the CDR3 is 16 residues. Trimming took 3 bases from V and 1 from J, leaving 16 bases between them. Germline assignment: CDR1 SGHRS and CDR2 YFSETQ. Assay used: immunoSEQ multiplex PCR; TCRdb lists only in-frame clones, some missing. The sample lists a few hundred thousand clones, roughly nine tenths occurring once. Sequenced sample: PBMCs or T cells enriched from blood (not recorded which). The chain links TRBV5-1 to TRBJ1-1; tentatively, D is TRBD1 (6 bases). The sequence derives from a woman aged 25 to 39 who had recovered from COVID-19. In DNA, the CDR3 is TGCGCCAGCAGCTCGGAGGCGGACAGTTCGAACACTGAAGCTTTCTTT. It codes for CASSSEADSSNTEAFF.